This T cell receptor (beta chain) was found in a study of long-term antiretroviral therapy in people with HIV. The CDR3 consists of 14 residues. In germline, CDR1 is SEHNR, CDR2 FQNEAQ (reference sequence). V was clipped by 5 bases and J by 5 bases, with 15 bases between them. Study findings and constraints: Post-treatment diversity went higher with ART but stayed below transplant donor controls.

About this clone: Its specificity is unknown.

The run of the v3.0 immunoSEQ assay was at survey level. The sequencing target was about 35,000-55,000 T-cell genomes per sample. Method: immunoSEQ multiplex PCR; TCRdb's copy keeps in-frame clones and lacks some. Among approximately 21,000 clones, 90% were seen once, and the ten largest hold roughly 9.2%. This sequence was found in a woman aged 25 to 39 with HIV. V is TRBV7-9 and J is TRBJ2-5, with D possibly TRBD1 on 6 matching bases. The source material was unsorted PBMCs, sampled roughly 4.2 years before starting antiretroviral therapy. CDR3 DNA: TGTGCCAGCAGCCGTCCTGGGGGCGCGGAGACCCAGTACTTC. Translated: CASSRPGGAETQYF.